The 29 T cell receptor beta chains reported below all come from one sample, sequenced in a study of cytotoxic CD8 clonotypes in ibrutinib-treated CLL. Profiling relied on immunoSEQ multiplex PCR, and the TCRdb table lists in-frame clones only, not all of them. Found here are roughly 150,000 clones, about three quarters of them singletons; the top ten hold about 5%. This material consisted of PBMCs, taken after 24 months of ibrutinib treatment. These receptors came from a human donor with chronic lymphocytic leukemia.

This chain joins TRBV6-1 and TRBJ2-7; 7 bases map to TRBD1. Trimming at V came to 6 bases and at J to 2 bases, leaving 10 bases not matched to a gene. Looked up from germline, CDR1 is MNHNS and CDR2 is SASEGT. The CDR3 totals 15 residues. DNA for the CDR3: TGTGCCAGCAGCGGGCCAAACAGGGGCACCTACGAGCAGTACTTC. Translating it yields CASSGPNRGTYEQYF.

This clone was recorded a few times. The chain has TRBV29-1 and TRBJ1-2, with 7 bases matching TRBD1. Unmatched junction bases numbered 7, after V lost 5 bases and J lost 7 bases. CDR1 SQVTM and CDR2 ANQGSEA come from the germline V gene. The CDR3 loop spans 12 amino acids. The CDR3 is CSVIGQARGYTF. CDR3 DNA: TGCAGCGTTATCGGACAGGCCCGTGGCTACACCTTC.

The chain combines TRBV6-4 with TRBJ2-5; no reliable D call. Between the trimmed V and J ends, which lost 7 bases and 5 bases, there was a span of 8 bases. Germline CDR1 MRHNA, CDR2 SNTAGT. This CDR3 region has 11 residues. The CDR3 protein is CASTSKETQYF. The CDR3 DNA reads TGTGCCAGCACCTCGAAGGAGACCCAGTACTTC.

The V and J genes are TRBV18 and TRBJ1-1; D remains unclear. The CDR3 is made up of 14 amino acids. V lost 3 bases and J lost 1, with 9 bases in between. Germline loops: CDR1 KGHSH, CDR2 LQKENI. The CDR3 nucleotides are TGTGCCAGCTCACCCCGACGGGGGAACACTGAAGCTTTCTTT. Amino acids: CASSPRRGNTEAFF. The complete variable domain, with remaining parts taken from reference TRBV18 and TRBJ1-1, reads NAGVMQNPRHLVRRRGQEARLRCSPMKGHSHVYWYRQLPEEGLKFMVYLQKENIIDESGMPKERFSAEFPKEGPSILRIQQVVRGDSAAYFCASSPRRGNTEAFFGQGTRLTVV.

This rearrangement joins TRBV18 to TRBJ1-1; D is ambiguous. CDR1 and CDR2 from the germline V gene are KGHSH and LQKENI. V dropped 6 bases and J dropped 3 bases, with 17 bases sitting between them. This CDR3 has 15 residues. The CDR3 sequence: CASSGSLLRDTEAFF. CDR3 coding DNA: TGTGCCAGCTCGGGGTCGCTCCTGAGGGACACTGAAGCTTTCTTT.

The chain combines TRBV5-1 with TRBJ2-3, with D maybe TRBD1 (6 bases). The V gene lost 4 bases and the J gene lost 3 bases, with 12 bases spanning the gap. CDR1 is SGHRS and CDR2 is YFSETQ in the germline V gene. This CDR3 has 14 residues. Written as DNA, the CDR3 is TGCGCCAGCAGCACAGGACAGAGGACAGATACGCAGTATTTT. Its protein product is CASSTGQRTDTQYF. The full variable domain, completed using reference TRBV5-1 and TRBJ2-3, is KAGVTQTPRYLIKTRGQQVTLSCSPISGHRSVSWYQQTPGQGLQFLFEYFSETQRNKGNFPGRFSGRQFSNSRSEMNVSTLELGDSALYLCASSTGQRTDTQYFGPGTRLTVL.

This clone was seen a few times. The genes are TRBV2 and TRBJ1-3; 7 nucleotides align to TRBD1. Germline CDR1 SNHLY, CDR2 FYNNEI. The CDR3 covers 14 residues. V gave up 6 bases and J gave up 0 bases; unmatched junction bases: 2. The CDR3 reads CASRQGNSGNTIYF. The CDR3 nucleotides read TGTGCCAGCAGACAGGGGAACTCTGGAAACACCATATATTTT.

CDR3 DNA: TGTGCCAGCAGCCTAGACCCCGGGGAGTCAGATACGCAGTATTTT. Translating it yields CASSLDPGESDTQYF. The chain combines TRBV7-7 with TRBJ2-3; a possible D gene is TRBD2 (5 bases). Between the trimmed V and J ends, which lost 5 bases and 4 bases, there was a span of 16 bases. CDR1 SSHAT and CDR2 FNYEAQ come from the germline V gene (reference sequence). This CDR3 contains 15 residues.

The V gene is TRBV4-1, the J gene TRBJ2-3; D unclear. The germline V gene has CDR1 MGHRA and CDR2 YSYEKL. V was trimmed by 1 base and J by 10 bases, leaving 18 bases between them. The CDR3 extends over 15 amino acids. The CDR3 region is CASSQGVVGLEPQYF. DNA of the CDR3: TGCGCCAGCAGCCAAGGGGTGGTTGGGCTAGAGCCGCAGTATTTT.

The chain combines TRBV7-2 with TRBJ2-2, with TRBD2 matching 9 bases. Germline V gives CDR1 SGHTA, CDR2 FQGNSA. The V and J ends lost 0 bases and 0 bases, in that order; junction bases with no gene match: 2. This CDR3 has 17 residues. This CDR3 is CASSLALAGPNTGELFF. In nucleotides, the CDR3 is TGTGCCAGCAGCTTAGCCCTAGCGGGACCGAACACCGGGGAGCTGTTTTTT.

The J gene is TRBJ2-1, the V gene TRBV9; TRBD2 matches 8 bases. V shed 4 bases and J 8 bases; nucleotides not matched to a gene: 8. The germline V gene encodes CDR1 SGDLS and CDR2 YYNGEE. The CDR3 extends over 14 amino acids. The CDR3: CASSLWAGGDEQFF. In DNA form, the CDR3 reads TGTGCCAGCAGCCTCTGGGCGGGAGGCGATGAGCAGTTCTTC.

The V and J genes are TRBV2 and TRBJ2-7, with D perhaps TRBD2 (6 bases). The CDR3 is 14 residues long. V lost 3 bases to trimming and J lost 2 bases, with 11 bases between them. The germline V gene encodes CDR1 SNHLY and CDR2 FYNNEI. Here the CDR3 reads CASSDPTGAYEQYF. The CDR3 nucleotides read TGTGCCAGCAGTGATCCCACGGGAGCCTACGAGCAGTACTTC.

The chain couples TRBV7-2 to TRBJ2-1, with 8 bases matching TRBD2. Per the germline V gene, CDR1 is SGHTA and CDR2 is FQGNSA. The CDR3 is made up of 16 amino acids. The trim removed 1 base at V and 8 bases at J, leaving 10 bases unmatched. The DNA of the CDR3 is TGTGCCAGCAGCTTAGGTCACAGCGGGAGTATCGATGAGCAGTTCTTC. Its protein is CASSLGHSGSIDEQFF.

J is TRBJ1-1 and V is TRBV7-9, with D possibly matching TRBD1 (5 bases). Germline V gene data show CDR1 as SEHNR and CDR2 as FQNEAQ (reference sequence). The CDR3 covers 12 residues. Trimming pared 3 bases from V and 8 bases from J, leaving 10 bases between. CDR3 nucleotide sequence: TGTGCCAGCAGCTTCCCGGGGCCCGAAGCTTTCTTT. This gives the protein CASSFPGPEAFF.

The V gene is TRBV18, the J gene TRBJ2-1, with 8 bases that match TRBD2. Germline values: CDR1 KGHSH, CDR2 LQKENI. Germline trimming cut 3 bases from V and 2 bases from J; bases unmatched to any gene: 3. This CDR3 region has 15 residues. The CDR3 coding sequence is TGTGCCAGCTCACCGGGACTAGTGACCTACAATGAGCAGTTCTTC. This encodes CASSPGLVTYNEQFF.

A few counts support this clone. The V and J genes are TRBV5-5 and TRBJ1-3; D not certain. Germline CDR1 is SGHKS and CDR2 is YYEKEE (reference sequence). V was clipped by 0 bases and J by 0 bases, with 13 bases between them. This CDR3 contains 17 residues. CDR3 residues: CASSLVGRPSSGNTIYF. The CDR3 coding sequence is TGTGCCAGCAGCTTGGTTGGTAGGCCGAGCTCTGGAAACACCATATATTTT.

The rearrangement links TRBV7-2 to TRBJ2-5; D is ambiguous. Germline loops: CDR1 SGHTA, CDR2 FQGNSA. The CDR3 has 12 amino acids. V was cut by 6 bases and J by 5 bases, with 10 bases left in between. For the CDR3, the DNA is TGTGCCAGCAGTTCGACCGCGGAGACCCAGTACTTC. Its translation: CASSSTAETQYF.

The chain links TRBV18 to TRBJ1-6; D is uncertain. Trimming pared 1 base from V and 7 bases from J, leaving 8 bases between. Germline CDR1 and CDR2: KGHSH and LQKENI. The CDR3 has 14 residues. CDR3 residues: CASSPRVGNSPLHF. The CDR3 coding sequence is TGTGCCAGCTCACCACGGGTGGGCAATTCACCCCTCCACTTT.

This chain uses TRBV7-6 with TRBJ1-3; 10 positions match TRBD1. CDR1 is SGHVS, CDR2 FNYEAQ, per germline. The CDR3 is 17 amino acids. Unmatched junction bases numbered 5, after V lost 1 base and J lost 2 bases. The CDR3 DNA reads as TGTGCCAGCAGCTTAGGGGGACAGGGGACGACTGGAAACACCATATATTTT. It translates to CASSLGGQGTTGNTIYF.

The CDR3 region is CAWTRQGSTEAFF. The CDR3 nucleotides read TGTGCCTGGACCCGACAGGGGAGTACTGAAGCTTTCTTT. The rearrangement joins TRBV30 to TRBJ1-1, with TRBD1 matching over 8 bases. V gave up 4 bases and J gave up 5 bases; unmatched junction bases: 6. This CDR3 contains 13 residues. CDR1 GTSNPN and CDR2 SVGIG come from the germline V gene (reference sequence).

V usage is TRBV7-2 and J usage is TRBJ1-1; no definite D call. Per germline, CDR1 SGHTA and CDR2 FQGNSA. V lost 5 bases, J lost 4 bases, and 11 bases lay in between. The CDR3 is 13 amino acids. CDR3: CASSNGLGTEAFF. CDR3 coding DNA: TGTGCCAGCAGCAACGGGCTGGGCACTGAAGCTTTCTTT.

The CDR3 is CASSATGYEQFF. The CDR3 region has the DNA TGTGCCAGCAGCGCGACCGGGTATGAGCAGTTCTTC. This chain links TRBV6-1 with TRBJ2-1, with D unclear. Germline CDR1 MNHNS, CDR2 SASEGT. Trimming removed 6 bases at V and 8 bases at J, with 11 bases between. The CDR3 extends over 12 amino acids.

This clone was recorded many times. This chain connects TRBV7-3 to TRBJ2-3; 7 positions agree with TRBD1. The length of the CDR3 is 15 residues. Germline V lookup: CDR1 SGHTA, CDR2 FQGTGA. J gave up 0 bases and V 5 bases, and 5 bases lay outside the gene matches. This CDR3 is CASSLRGPSTDTQYF. The CDR3 coding sequence is TGTGCCAGCAGCCTAAGGGGGCCGAGCACAGATACGCAGTATTTT.

This chain links TRBV7-2 with TRBJ2-2, with TRBD1 identical over 8 bases. Germline CDR1 and CDR2: SGHTA and FQGNSA. Trimming removed 5 bases from V and 6 bases from J; junction bases left unmatched: 5. The CDR3 consists of 14 residues. CDR3 DNA sequence: TGTGCCAGCAGCCAACCACAGGGGGCCGGGGAGCTGTTTTTT. Residues: CASSQPQGAGELFF.

The V and J genes are TRBV7-2 and TRBJ2-7, with 8 bases that match TRBD1. CDR3 length: 12 residues. V lost 5 bases to trimming and J lost 7 bases; unmatched junction nucleotides: 4. The V gene's germline CDR1 is SGHTA and CDR2 FQGNSA. Written as DNA, the CDR3 is TGTGCCAGCAGCCCCACAGGGGGGGAGCAGTACTTC. Translation: CASSPTGGEQYF.

The CDR3 DNA is TGTGCCAGCACGGCCTGGGTGGGAGGGGCCAGGGAGCAGTTCTTC. Translating it yields CASTAWVGGAREQFF. The rearrangement uses TRBV6-5 and TRBJ2-1, with 7 bases lining up with TRBD2. This CDR3 contains 15 residues. The germline CDR1 and CDR2 sequences are MNHEY and SVGAGI. The J segment lost 10 bases and the V segment lost 7 bases, leaving 16 bases of the junction unmatched.

As for this clone: Other DNA sequences in the sample encode the same CDR3. The chain has TRBV10-3 and TRBJ1-4; maybe TRBD1 (6 bases). Germline values: CDR1 ENHRY, CDR2 SYGVKD. The CDR3 has 13 amino acids. Trimming left V 6 bases short and J 5 bases short, with 10 bases between. The CDR3 bases are TGTGCCATCAGGGGGGCCCCCAATGAAAAACTGTTTTTT. Protein sequence: CAIRGAPNEKLFF.

The chain employs TRBV19 and TRBJ2-7, with no clear D. Trimming cost V 4 bases and J 1 base, with 5 bases left between them. Germline loops: CDR1 LNHDA, CDR2 SQIVND (reference sequence). The CDR3 runs 12 residues. The CDR3 DNA follows: TGTGCCAGTAGTAGCGGATCCTACGAGCAGTACTTC. This gives the protein CASSSGSYEQYF.

This chain connects TRBV4-2 to TRBJ2-7; weak D call: TRBD1 (6 bases). This CDR3 contains 18 residues. V gave up 2 bases and J gave up 1 base, with 21 bases separating them. Germline V gene sequence: CDR1 LGHNA, CDR2 YNFKEQ. The CDR3 nucleotides read TGTGCCAGCAGCCAATCTACCATTGGGGACACGACTTCCTACGAGCAGTACTTC. Its translation: CASSQSTIGDTTSYEQYF.